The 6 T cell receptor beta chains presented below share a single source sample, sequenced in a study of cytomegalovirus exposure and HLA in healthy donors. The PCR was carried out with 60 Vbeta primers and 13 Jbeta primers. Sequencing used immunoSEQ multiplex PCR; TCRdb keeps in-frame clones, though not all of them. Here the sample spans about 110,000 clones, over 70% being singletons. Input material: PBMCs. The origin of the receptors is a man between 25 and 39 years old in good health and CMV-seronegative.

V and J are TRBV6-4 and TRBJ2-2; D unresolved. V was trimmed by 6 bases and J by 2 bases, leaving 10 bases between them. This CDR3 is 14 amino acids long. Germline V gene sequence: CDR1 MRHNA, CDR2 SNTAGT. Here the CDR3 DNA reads TGTGCCAGCAGAGCTACAGCAAACACCGGGGAGCTGTTTTTT. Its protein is CASRATANTGELFF.

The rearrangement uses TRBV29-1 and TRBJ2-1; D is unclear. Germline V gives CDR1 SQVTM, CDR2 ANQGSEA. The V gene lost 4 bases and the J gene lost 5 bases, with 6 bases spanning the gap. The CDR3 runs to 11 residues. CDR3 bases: TGCAGCGTTGTGGGCCACAATGAGCAGTTCTTC. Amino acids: CSVVGHNEQFF.

CDR3 amino acids: CASSLQDAYEQYF. The CDR3 DNA sequence: TGTGCCAGCAGCCTACAGGACGCCTACGAGCAGTACTTC. This chain uses TRBV5-6 with TRBJ2-7; weak D call: TRBD1 (5 bases). This CDR3 comprises 13 residues. V lost 4 bases and J 2 bases, leaving 10 bases between the germline ends. Germline V gene data show CDR1 as SGHDT and CDR2 as YYEEEE.

CDR3 DNA: TGTGCCAGCTCACCAGGGCACACCGGGGAGCTGTTTTTT. It yields the protein CASSPGHTGELFF. The V and J genes are TRBV18 and TRBJ2-2, with no clear D. The germline V and J ends were trimmed by 2 bases and 3 bases, with 4 bases remaining between them. The CDR3 loop spans 13 amino acids. Germline CDR1 is KGHSH and CDR2 is LQKENI.

The CDR3 bases are TGTGCCAGCAGTGAAACCCAGGGAAGTAACTATGGCTACACCTTC. Translated, it gives CASSETQGSNYGYTF. The chain is built from TRBV25-1 and TRBJ1-2; weak D call: TRBD1 (5 bases). Trimming took off 2 bases at V and 1 base at J, with 11 bases between the two ends. Germline lookup yields CDR1 MGHDK and CDR2 SYGVNS. The CDR3 has 15 amino acids.

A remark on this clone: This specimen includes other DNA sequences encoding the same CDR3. The CDR3, as DNA: TGTGCCAGCAGTTTCACGAGTAGTTACGAGCAGTACTTC. It is translated as CASSFTSSYEQYF. The genes are TRBV27 and TRBJ2-7; D gene ambiguous. The CDR3 extends over 13 amino acids. Trimming left V 3 bases short and J 4 bases short, with 10 bases between. From germline, CDR1 is MNHEY and CDR2 SMNVEV (reference sequence).